One and the same sample provided the 7 T cell receptor beta chains below, sequenced in a study of radiation and T cells in renal cell carcinoma. Time point of the sample: blood 2 weeks post-SBRT. Documented treatment: 15 Gy SBRT to primary tumor, nephrectomy 4 weeks later. Assay used: immunoSEQ multiplex PCR; TCRdb lists only in-frame clones, some missing. The sample shows 150,000 to 180,000 clones, 87% of them seen only once. Specimen: blood, collected from a patient whose treatment included radiotherapy and nephrectomy. Receptors were obtained from a woman in her 50s with renal cell carcinoma.

The chain combines TRBV4-3 with TRBJ1-5, with D uncertain. The CDR3 contains 13 residues. CDR1 is LGHNA, CDR2 YSLEER, per germline. Trimming pared 1 base from V and 2 bases from J, leaving 3 bases between. The CDR3 reads CASSQAGNQPQHF. The CDR3 region has the DNA TGCGCCAGCAGCCAAGCCGGCAATCAGCCCCAGCATTTT.

The chain recombines TRBV7-6 with TRBJ2-1; 12 nucleotides match TRBD2. The germline CDR1 and CDR2 sequences are SGHVS and FNYEAQ. The CDR3 contains 17 residues. V lost 1 base to trimming and J lost 7 bases; unmatched junction nucleotides: 8. The CDR3: CASSLDLAGGPRNEQFF. CDR3 bases: TGTGCCAGCAGCTTAGATCTAGCGGGGGGGCCTAGGAATGAGCAGTTCTTC.

The rearrangement uses TRBV2 and TRBJ2-3; D uncertain. The germline V gene encodes CDR1 SNHLY and CDR2 FYNNEI. The CDR3 has 13 amino acids. The ends were cut back, 6 bases at V and 4 bases at J, with 11 bases in the middle. CDR3 bases: TGTGCCAGCAGGTTCCAGGCCCCAGATACGCAGTATTTT. Amino acid sequence: CASRFQAPDTQYF.

This rearrangement joins TRBV4-2 to TRBJ1-6; D not resolved. Germline V lookup: CDR1 LGHNA, CDR2 YNFKEQ. The V gene lost 1 base and the J gene lost 10 bases, with 11 bases spanning the gap. This CDR3 contains 14 residues. This CDR3 is CASSQVGSGSPLHF. CDR3 DNA: TGTGCCAGCAGCCAAGTGGGGTCCGGATCACCCCTCCACTTT.

The CDR3 DNA sequence: TGTGCCAGCTCACCAGGACTAGCGGGGGAGACAGAGACCCAGTACTTC. Translating gives CASSPGLAGETETQYF. The rearrangement joins TRBV18 to TRBJ2-5, with 13 bases identical to TRBD2. Germline V lookup: CDR1 KGHSH, CDR2 LQKENI. The CDR3 consists of 16 residues. After removal of 2 bases from V and 4 bases from J, the junction contained 4 bases not matched to a gene.

The rearrangement joins TRBV6-6 to TRBJ1-1, with 7 bases that match TRBD1. The CDR3 totals 12 residues. Trimming removed 2 bases from V and 8 bases from J; junction bases left unmatched: 2. CDR1 and CDR2 from the germline V gene are MNHNY and SVGAGI (reference sequence). DNA of the CDR3: TGTGCCAGCAGTTACGCACAGGGGGAAGCTTTCTTT. It yields the protein CASSYAQGEAFF.

The chain has TRBV19 and TRBJ1-1, with TRBD1 matching over 9 bases. The CDR3 is 11 residues long. Per germline, CDR1 LNHDA and CDR2 SQIVND (reference sequence). J gave up 10 bases and V 7 bases, and 4 bases lay outside the gene matches. The CDR3 here is CASTGTGPAFF. The CDR3 DNA reads TGTGCCAGTACTGGGACAGGGCCAGCTTTCTTT.